One sample yielded the 30 T cell receptor beta chains listed below, sequenced in a study of technical replicates of blood from several donors. Clones were read by immunoSEQ multiplex PCR, and TCRdb kept only the in-frame ones, dropping some. Among 60,000 to 85,000 clones listed, roughly 92% were seen once. Sequenced material: T cells isolated from PBMCs. The source of these receptors is a human donor in good health.

The V and J genes are TRBV6-6 and TRBJ2-7; 10 nucleotides match TRBD1. In germline, CDR1 is MNHNY, CDR2 SVGAGI (reference sequence). The V and J ends lost 4 bases and 6 bases, in that order; junction bases with no gene match: 6. The length of the CDR3 is 14 residues. CDR3 loop: CASSLGTGAPEQYF. DNA for the CDR3: TGTGCCAGCAGTTTGGGGACAGGGGCCCCCGAGCAGTACTTC.

This chain joins TRBV5-4 and TRBJ2-7; 9 bases map to TRBD1. The V segment lost 0 bases and the J segment 3 bases; nucleotides outside the gene matches: 1. Germline V gene lookup returns CDR1 SGHNT and CDR2 YYREEE (reference sequence). The CDR3 runs to 14 residues. In DNA, the CDR3 is TGTGCCAGCAGCTTGGCGGGACAGGGCTACGAGCAGTACTTC. Amino acids: CASSLAGQGYEQYF.

CDR3 sequence reads: CASSLFDEKLFF. CDR3 bases: TGTGCCAGCAGCTTATTCGATGAAAAACTGTTTTTT. This chain joins TRBV11-3 and TRBJ1-4, with unresolved D. The CDR3 has 12 amino acids. Per germline, CDR1 SGHNT and CDR2 YENEEA. Trimming shortened V by 2 bases and J by 6 bases, and 4 bases separated the two germline ends.

This chain uses TRBV7-2 with TRBJ2-5; TRBD1 aligns across 9 bases. Germline assignment: CDR1 SGHTA and CDR2 FQGNSA. This CDR3 contains 16 residues. With 5 bases clipped from V and 5 bases from J, the junction kept 12 bases outside the gene matches. The CDR3 sequence is CASSLMGQGERETQYF. In nucleotides, the CDR3 is TGTGCCAGCAGCCTGATGGGACAGGGTGAAAGGGAGACCCAGTACTTC.

This chain joins TRBV5-8 and TRBJ1-3; D is undetermined. Per germline, CDR1 SGHTS and CDR2 YDEGEE. V gave up 0 bases and J gave up 0 bases, with 10 bases separating them. This CDR3 contains 16 residues. The CDR3 DNA reads TGTGCCAGCAGCTTGGTTCGGTCTAGCTCTGGAAACACCATATATTTT. Its translation: CASSLVRSSSGNTIYF.

V is TRBV29-1 and J is TRBJ1-2, with 8 bases that match TRBD1. CDR3 length: 13 residues. V shed 3 bases and J 5 bases; nucleotides not matched to a gene: 5. The germline CDR1 and CDR2 sequences are SQVTM and ANQGSEA. The chain's CDR3 is CSVDGQGDYGYTF. The CDR3 DNA follows: TGCAGCGTTGACGGACAGGGAGATTATGGCTACACCTTC.

V and J are TRBV18 and TRBJ1-3; TRBD1 aligns across 7 bases. This CDR3 is 15 amino acids long. V was pared by 5 bases and J by 2 bases, with 6 bases of the junction left unmatched. In germline, CDR1 is KGHSH, CDR2 LQKENI. This chain's CDR3 is CASSRTGLTGNTIYF. The CDR3 DNA follows: TGTGCCAGCTCAAGGACAGGTTTAACTGGAAACACCATATATTTT.

The chain couples TRBV10-2 to TRBJ1-5; a weak D match, TRBD1 (5 bases). The CDR3 covers 14 residues. Germline V lookup: CDR1 WSHSY, CDR2 SAAADI. V gave up 4 bases and J gave up 0 bases, with 7 bases separating them. CDR3 DNA: TGCGCCAGCAGTGGACAGAATAGCAATCAGCCCCAGCATTTT. Amino acid sequence: CASSGQNSNQPQHF.

V and J are TRBV6-4 and TRBJ2-7; the match to TRBD1 covers 8 bases. The V segment lost 5 bases and the J segment 5 bases; nucleotides outside the gene matches: 11. The CDR3 extends over 15 amino acids. CDR1 and CDR2 (germline): MRHNA, SNTAGT. The CDR3 bases are TGTGCCAGCAGTCCCCAGGGGGCCTCTTCCGACGAGCAGTACTTC. Protein: CASSPQGASSDEQYF.

The chain joins TRBV4-3 to TRBJ1-3, with D maybe TRBD1 (6 bases). The CDR3 runs to 15 residues. Deletions cut 1 base from V and 4 bases from J, with 11 bases between. Germline CDR1 LGHNA, CDR2 YSLEER. CDR3 sequence: CASSQAGTLGNTIYF. The CDR3 region has the DNA TGCGCCAGCAGCCAAGCCGGGACATTAGGAAACACCATATATTTT.

The chain employs TRBV5-6 and TRBJ1-5; D is unresolved. Trimming took off 0 bases at V and 3 bases at J, with 13 bases between the two ends. The CDR3 sequence is 16 residues long. Per germline, CDR1 SGHDT and CDR2 YYEEEE. The chain's CDR3 is CASSLARRRPNQPQHF. The CDR3, as DNA: TGTGCCAGCAGCTTGGCTCGGCGGAGGCCCAATCAGCCCCAGCATTTT.

The chain joins TRBV5-1 to TRBJ2-1; possibly TRBD2 for D (9 bases). CDR1 is SGHRS and CDR2 is YFSETQ in the germline V gene. Trimming shortened V by 0 bases and J by 7 bases, and 23 bases separated the two germline ends. CDR3 length: 18 residues. The CDR3 loop reads CASSLGDRREGLINEQFF. CDR3 nucleotide sequence: TGCGCCAGCAGCTTGGGGGACAGGCGGGAGGGCCTCATTAATGAGCAGTTCTTC. Drawing the rest from reference TRBV5-1 and TRBJ2-1, the complete variable domain is KAGVTQTPRYLIKTRGQQVTLSCSPISGHRSVSWYQQTPGQGLQFLFEYFSETQRNKGNFPGRFSGRQFSNSRSEMNVSTLELGDSALYLCASSLGDRREGLINEQFFGPGTRLTVL.

This chain links TRBV10-3 with TRBJ2-3; D remains unclear. The V gene's germline CDR1 is ENHRY and CDR2 SYGVKD. The length of the CDR3 is 13 residues. The V and J ends lost 3 bases and 0 bases respectively, with 4 bases between them. This CDR3 reads CAISDRSTDTQYF. CDR3 nucleotides: TGTGCCATCAGTGATCGGAGCACAGATACGCAGTATTTT.

This clone was seen just once. The chain couples TRBV5-1 to TRBJ1-2; D unresolved. CDR3 length equals 13 residues. Trimming left V 3 bases short and J 5 bases short, with 11 bases between. Germline V lookup: CDR1 SGHRS, CDR2 YFSETQ. The CDR3 loop reads CASSSDRGYGYTF. CDR3 nucleotide sequence: TGCGCCAGCAGCTCGGACCGAGGGTATGGCTACACCTTC.

The V and J genes are TRBV9 and TRBJ2-7; 7 bases fit TRBD2. With V trimmed by 0 bases and J by 3 bases, 6 bases remained unmatched. Germline CDR1 and CDR2: SGDLS and YYNGEE. This CDR3 region has 15 residues. Here the CDR3 DNA reads TGTGCCAGCAGCGTAGAGCCTAGCGGATTCTACGAGCAGTACTTC. Protein sequence: CASSVEPSGFYEQYF.

The rearrangement uses TRBV6-1 and TRBJ2-7; D possibly corresponds to TRBD2 (6 bases). The germline V and J ends were trimmed by 5 bases and 6 bases, with 14 bases remaining between them. Germline assignment: CDR1 MNHNS and CDR2 SASEGT. The CDR3 runs to 13 residues. This chain's CDR3 is CASSREFVAEQYF. CDR3 DNA: TGTGCCAGCAGTCGGGAGTTCGTTGCCGAGCAGTACTTC.

The chain joins TRBV4-2 to TRBJ1-2, with D possibly being TRBD1 (6 bases). The germline V gene has CDR1 LGHNA and CDR2 YNFKEQ. V was shortened by 1 base and J by 8 bases, with 14 bases between the two germline ends. CDR3 length: 14 amino acids. The CDR3 DNA reads as TGTGCCAGCAGCCAAGGGTCAGGGGAGAAGGGCTACACCTTC. As protein: CASSQGSGEKGYTF.

This rearrangement joins TRBV28 to TRBJ1-2; 9 bases are a match to TRBD1. J gave up 2 bases and V 8 bases, and 6 bases lay outside the gene matches. CDR1 MDHEN and CDR2 SYDVKM come from the germline V gene. The CDR3 is 14 residues long. CDR3 sequence (DNA): TGTGCCAGCCTCACAGGGGGCAGGAACTATGGCTACACCTTC. It specifies CASLTGGRNYGYTF.

The J gene is TRBJ1-4, the V gene TRBV5-1; D perhaps matches TRBD1 (6 bases). Germline V lookup: CDR1 SGHRS, CDR2 YFSETQ. The CDR3 contains 14 residues. V lost 5 bases to trimming and J lost 5 bases, with 13 bases between them. The CDR3 loop reads CASRPGAGNEKLFF. The CDR3 DNA reads TGCGCCAGCAGGCCAGGGGCTGGAAATGAAAAACTGTTTTTT.

The sample holds a few counts of this clone. The chain employs TRBV7-3 and TRBJ2-3; 7 nucleotides align to TRBD2. The CDR3 loop spans 14 amino acids. CDR1 and CDR2 from the germline V gene are SGHTA and FQGTGA. Germline trimming cut 4 bases from V and 4 bases from J; bases unmatched to any gene: 5. CDR3 bases: TGTGCCAGCAGCTGGGGCGGGAGCCCAGATACGCAGTATTTT. It is translated as CASSWGGSPDTQYF. Full variable domain (outside the CDR3, taken from reference TRBV7-3 and TRBJ2-3): GAGVSQTPSNKVTEKGKYVELRCDPISGHTALYWYRQSLGQGPEFLIYFQGTGAADDSGLPNDRFFAVRPEGSVSTLKIQRTERGDSAVYLCASSWGGSPDTQYFGPGTRLTVL.

V usage is TRBV6-5 and J usage is TRBJ1-1; D is uncertain. Trimming took off 6 bases at V and 3 bases at J, with 11 bases between the two ends. The CDR3 contains 13 residues. The germline CDR1 and CDR2 sequences are MNHEY and SVGAGI. CDR3 loop: CASRIDGDTEAFF. The CDR3 bases are TGTGCCAGCAGGATTGACGGGGACACTGAAGCTTTCTTT.

This chain connects TRBV13 to TRBJ1-3; maybe TRBD1 (5 bases). The CDR3 totals 14 residues. The V gene lost 4 bases and the J gene lost 0 bases, with 7 bases spanning the gap. Germline CDR1 is PRHDT and CDR2 is FYEKMQ (reference sequence). The CDR3 coding sequence is TGTGCCAGCAGCTCGACAGTCTCTGGAAACACCATATATTTT. Translating gives CASSSTVSGNTIYF.

About this clone itself: At one of its ends the junction is not consistent with the germline gene, which may arise from a read error. The chain couples TRBV7-7 to TRBJ1-3; 7 bases are a match to TRBD1. This CDR3 spans 15 amino acids. Germline V lookup: CDR1 SSHAT, CDR2 FNYEAQ (reference sequence). This chain's CDR3 is CASSLGGSNGNTIYF. The CDR3 DNA sequence: TGTGCTAGCAGCTTAGGGGGCTCCAATGGAAACACCATATATTTT.

The V gene is TRBV4-3, the J gene TRBJ2-3, with D perhaps TRBD2 (5 bases). Germline assignment: CDR1 LGHNA and CDR2 YSLEER. CDR3 length: 16 amino acids. The germline V and J ends were trimmed by 1 base and 7 bases, with 18 bases remaining between them. The CDR3 DNA follows: TGCGCCAGCAGCCAAGCCCCGGCGGAGAGGGTAAATACGCAGTATTTT. This codes for CASSQAPAERVNTQYF.

This clone was seen only once. The chain links TRBV28 to TRBJ2-1; a weak D match, TRBD2 (6 bases). The V end was cut by 5 bases, the J end by 0 bases, with 14 bases between. The CDR3 totals 16 residues. Germline CDR1 and CDR2: MDHEN and SYDVKM. The DNA of the CDR3 is TGTGCCAGCAGTACCTTGGAGGGTCCCTCCTACAATGAGCAGTTCTTC. As protein: CASSTLEGPSYNEQFF.

The chain has TRBV5-1 and TRBJ2-2, with D possibly TRBD2 on 6 matching bases. Trimming shortened V by 3 bases and J by 6 bases, and 12 bases separated the two germline ends. The CDR3 contains 14 residues. Per the germline V gene, CDR1 is SGHRS and CDR2 is YFSETQ. The CDR3 reads CASSSTTSPGELFF. CDR3 nucleotides: TGCGCCAGCAGCTCCACGACTAGTCCCGGGGAGCTGTTTTTT.

V and J are TRBV15 and TRBJ2-3, with 9 nucleotides matching TRBD2. Germline V gene data show CDR1 as LNHNV and CDR2 as YYDKDF (reference sequence). The V gene end was trimmed by 0 bases and the J gene end by 1 base; junction bases not matched to a gene: 5. CDR3 length: 17 amino acids. CDR3 coding DNA: TGTGCCACCAGCAGAGATCTGATAGCGGGAGGCACAGATACGCAGTATTTT. This gives the protein CATSRDLIAGGTDTQYF.

The J gene is TRBJ1-5, the V gene TRBV4-2, with 9 bases that match TRBD1. The CDR3 extends over 16 amino acids. Germline CDR1 reads LGHNA; CDR2 reads YNFKEQ. The ends lost 1 base at V and 5 bases at J; junction bases unmatched: 6. CDR3 amino acids: CASSQVSWTGDQPQHF. The DNA for the CDR3 is TGTGCCAGCAGCCAAGTAAGCTGGACAGGGGATCAGCCCCAGCATTTT.

The V and J genes are TRBV21-1 and TRBJ2-7; TRBD2 was called by the table and not checked on the DNA. TRBV21-1 corresponds to a pseudogene. The CDR3 is 10 residues long. The CDR3 protein is CASSKSEQYF. The CDR3, as DNA: TGTGCCAGCAGCAAGAGCGAGCAGTACTTC.

The chain joins TRBV7-9 to TRBJ2-2, with 10 bases lining up with TRBD1. The germline V gene has CDR1 SEHNR and CDR2 FQNEAQ (reference sequence). J lost 6 bases, V lost 4 bases, and 5 bases had no gene match. CDR3 length: 15 amino acids. In nucleotides, the CDR3 is TGTGCCAGCAGCTGGACAGGGGGGTTGGCCGGGGAGCTGTTTTTT. Its protein is CASSWTGGLAGELFF.